The rows below give T cell receptor beta chains drawn from one sample of a study of blood T cell repertoires in COVID-19. The protocol was immunoSEQ multiplex PCR, while the TCRdb copy is restricted to in-frame clones and leaves out a portion. The repertoire holds roughly 320,000 clones, with 65% to 90% as singletons. The sample taken for sequencing was peripheral blood. All receptors come from a human donor in a cohort sampled during active COVID-19. Both conserved end residues are part of each CDR3. D genes are given only for firm matches. Expanded clones are given a class, and other clones once, few, many or no size at all.

CDR3	DNA	J	D	size	V
CASRRGGTYEQYF	TGTGCCAGCCGACGGGGGGGGACCTACGAGCAGTACTTC	TRBJ2-7	TRBD2	-	TRBV19
CASSLTGLLSNQPQHF	TGTGCCAGCAGCTTAACGGGACTCCTTAGCAATCAGCCCCAGCATTTT	TRBJ1-5	-	few	TRBV7-3
CASRVAGGPYGYTF	TGTGCCAGCAGAGTGGCGGGGGGGCCGTATGGCTACACCTTC	TRBJ1-2	-	-	TRBV27
CASSATFWETQYF	TGTGCCAGCAGCGCTACGTTCTGGGAGACCCAGTACTTC	TRBJ2-5	-	-	TRBV7-6
CASSMADRGTPYEQYF	TGTGCCAGTAGTATGGCCGACAGGGGAACACCCTACGAGCAGTACTTC	TRBJ2-7	TRBD1	-	TRBV19
CASSVITGGGEAFF	TGTGCCAGCAGCGTCATTACAGGGGGCGGTGAAGCTTTCTTT	TRBJ1-1	TRBD1	-	TRBV9
CASSFRQGLPSEQYF	TGTGCCAGTAGTTTCCGACAGGGGCTCCCTTCCGAGCAGTACTTC	TRBJ2-7	TRBD1	-	TRBV19
CASSPGAATLYGYTF	TGTGCCAGCAGCCCTGGGGCAGCGACTCTTTATGGCTACACCTTC	TRBJ1-2	-	-	TRBV7-8
CASSRYPGQAYEQYF	TGCGCCAGCAGCCGTTACCCGGGACAGGCCTACGAGCAGTACTTC	TRBJ2-7	TRBD1	-	TRBV4-1
CASSHETGGFTDTQYF	TGCGCCAGCAGCCATGAGACAGGGGGCTTCACAGATACGCAGTATTTT	TRBJ2-3	TRBD1	-	TRBV5-1
CASSHERYMNTEAFF	TGTGCCAGTAGCCACGAGCGGTACATGAACACTGAAGCTTTCTTT	TRBJ1-1	-	few	TRBV19
CASSLGQGNEKLFF	TGTGCCAGCAGCTTGGGTCAGGGGAATGAAAAACTGTTTTTT	TRBJ1-4	-	few	TRBV5-5
CATDTGDGANVLTF	TGTGCCACCGATACAGGGGATGGGGCCAACGTCCTGACTTTC	TRBJ2-6	TRBD1	-	TRBV24-1
CASSEDRSAEAFF	TGTGCCAGCAGCGAGGACAGGTCGGCTGAAGCTTTCTTT	TRBJ1-1	TRBD1	-	TRBV7-3
CATGTEISNQPQHF	TGTGCTACCGGGACAGAGATTAGCAATCAGCCCCAGCATTTT	TRBJ1-5	TRBD1	-	TRBV2
CASRQASGNTIYF	TGTGCAAGTAGGCAGGCTAGCGGAAACACCATATATTTT	TRBJ1-3	-	-	TRBV19
CATSDLRRGPNNEQFF	TGTGCCACCAGTGATTTGCGCAGGGGCCCTAACAATGAGCAGTTCTTC	TRBJ2-1	-	-	TRBV24-1
CAIRIQGLWDTGELFF	TGTGCCATCAGGATACAGGGGCTGTGGGACACCGGGGAGCTGTTTTTT	TRBJ2-2	TRBD1	-	TRBV10-3
CSVELSGSDEQYF	TGCAGCGTTGAACTGTCGGGTTCCGACGAGCAGTACTTC	TRBJ2-7	-	-	TRBV29-1
CASSLVGGDYEQYF	TGTGCCAGCAGCTTGGTAGGGGGCGATTACGAGCAGTACTTC	TRBJ2-7	TRBD1	-	TRBV5-7
CASSLEPRGTIDTQYF	TGTGCCAGCAGCTTAGAGCCGCGGGGGACTATAGATACGCAGTATTTT	TRBJ2-3	TRBD2	-	TRBV7-3
CASSPSIDTQYF	TGTGCCAGCTCACCGAGTATAGATACGCAGTATTTT	TRBJ2-3	-	-	TRBV18
CASSISNQPQHF	TGTGCCAGCAGCATTAGCAATCAGCCCCAGCATTTT	TRBJ1-5	-	once	TRBV12-3/TRBV12-4
CATSGPGGANTEAFF	TGTGCCACCAGTGGACCAGGGGGCGCGAACACTGAAGCTTTCTTT	TRBJ1-1	TRBD1	-	TRBV24-1
CASAPVDRFGPQHF	TGTGCCAGCGCACCGGTCGACAGGTTTGGGCCCCAGCATTTT	TRBJ1-5	-	once	TRBV18
CASSPGGGGNYGYTF	TGTGCCAGTAGTCCAGGCGGGGGAGGTAACTATGGCTACACCTTC	TRBJ1-2	-	few	TRBV19
CASSKFLNRSVSAYEQYF	TGTGCCAGCAGCAAATTCCTTAACAGGTCGGTGAGTGCCTACGAGCAGTACTTC	TRBJ2-7	-	-	TRBV21-1
CASSLGLAGGSDTQYF	TGCGCCAGCAGCTTGGGGCTAGCGGGGGGGTCAGATACGCAGTATTTT	TRBJ2-3	TRBD2	-	TRBV5-1
CASSLRADRGGTEAFF	TGTGCCAGCAGCTTACGAGCTGACAGGGGGGGCACTGAAGCTTTCTTT	TRBJ1-1	TRBD1	once	TRBV11-1
CASSLKGDQPQHF	TGTGCCAGCAGCCTCAAGGGGGATCAGCCCCAGCATTTT	TRBJ1-5	-	-	TRBV9
CAWTGQGANYGYTF	TGTGCCTGGACGGGACAGGGGGCGAACTATGGCTACACCTTC	TRBJ1-2	TRBD1	once	TRBV30
CASSSPRGGNTIYF	TGTGCCAGCAGCTCCCCCCGGGGAGGAAACACCATATATTTT	TRBJ1-3	-	-	TRBV7-2
CASTRTSGGVQFF	TGTGCCAGCACTCGGACTAGCGGGGGGGTCCAGTTCTTC	TRBJ2-1	TRBD2	-	TRBV2
CASSQTTRANYGYTF	TGTGCCAGCAGTCAAACCACTAGAGCTAACTATGGCTACACCTTC	TRBJ1-2	-	once	TRBV5-6
CASRWTGGKNIQYF	TGTGCCAGCAGGTGGACAGGGGGCAAAAACATTCAGTACTTC	TRBJ2-4	TRBD1	-	TRBV2
CAITGLRERSNQPQHF	TGTGCCATCACCGGACTGAGGGAGCGTAGCAATCAGCCCCAGCATTTT	TRBJ1-5	-	-	TRBV24-1
CASSSPLRGYEQYF	TGTGCCAGCAGCTCTCCCCTCCGGGGTTACGAGCAGTACTTC	TRBJ2-7	-	-	TRBV7-8
CATSDETGVETQYF	TGTGCCACCAGTGACGAGACAGGGGTGGAGACCCAGTACTTC	TRBJ2-5	TRBD1	-	TRBV24-1
CASSWVRGDQPQHF	TGTGCCAGCAGTTGGGTAAGGGGCGATCAGCCCCAGCATTTT	TRBJ1-5	-	-	TRBV6-2/TRBV6-3
CASSEDEASGFYNEQFF	TGTGCCAGCAGTGAAGACGAGGCCAGCGGATTTTACAATGAGCAGTTCTTC	TRBJ2-1	-	-	TRBV2
CASSLRRGAYNEQFF	TGTGCCAGCAGTTTACGGCGGGGGGCCTACAATGAGCAGTTCTTC	TRBJ2-1	TRBD2	-	TRBV6-2/TRBV6-3
CASSAHLPGQVGGNQPQHF	TGTGCCAGTAGTGCTCATCTCCCGGGACAGGTTGGTGGCAATCAGCCCCAGCATTTT	TRBJ1-5	TRBD1	-	TRBV19
CASSIDRTGANTGELFF	TGTGCCAGTAGTATAGATCGGACAGGGGCGAACACCGGGGAGCTGTTTTTT	TRBJ2-2	TRBD1	-	TRBV19
CASSGQGYQPQHF	TGTGCCAGCAGTGGACAGGGATATCAGCCCCAGCATTTT	TRBJ1-5	TRBD1	-	TRBV28
CASSPGQGIYEQYF	TGCGCCAGCAGCCCTGGACAGGGTATCTACGAGCAGTACTTC	TRBJ2-7	TRBD1	once	TRBV5-1
CASGLVEILRLAGNTGELFF	TGTGCTAGTGGTTTGGTAGAAATATTGCGGCTAGCGGGGAACACCGGGGAGCTGTTTTTT	TRBJ2-2	TRBD2	-	TRBV12-5
CASSALGTSGAYEQYF	TGTGCCAGCAGTGCCTTAGGGACTAGCGGGGCCTACGAGCAGTACTTC	TRBJ2-7	TRBD2	-	TRBV27
CATSAGNTEAFF	TGTGCCACCAGTGCAGGGAATACTGAAGCTTTCTTT	TRBJ1-1	-	-	TRBV24-1
CASSLTLGQGKNYGYTF	TGTGCCAGCAGCCTGACTCTGGGACAGGGGAAGAACTATGGCTACACCTTC	TRBJ1-2	TRBD1	-	TRBV14
CASSLRTGANVLTF	TGTGCCAGCAGTCTCCGGACAGGGGCCAACGTCCTGACTTTC	TRBJ2-6	-	-	TRBV27
CSAVDSYGYTF	TGCAGTGCTGTTGATAGCTATGGCTACACCTTC	TRBJ1-2	-	-	TRBV20-1
CATSRDLGAGGGYTF	TGTGCCACCAGCAGAGATCTAGGGGCAGGGGGAGGCTACACCTTC	TRBJ1-2	TRBD1	-	TRBV15
CASRGDRVNTEAFF	TGTGCCAGCAGGGGGGACAGGGTGAACACTGAAGCTTTCTTT	TRBJ1-1	TRBD1	-	TRBV6-5
CSVEDQEGNEDQPQHF	TGCAGCGTTGAAGATCAGGAGGGTAACGAGGATCAGCCCCAGCATTTT	TRBJ1-5	-	-	TRBV29-1
CASSSRGHSNTGELFF	TGCGCCAGCAGCTCGAGGGGACATAGTAACACCGGGGAGCTGTTTTTT	TRBJ2-2	-	-	TRBV5-1